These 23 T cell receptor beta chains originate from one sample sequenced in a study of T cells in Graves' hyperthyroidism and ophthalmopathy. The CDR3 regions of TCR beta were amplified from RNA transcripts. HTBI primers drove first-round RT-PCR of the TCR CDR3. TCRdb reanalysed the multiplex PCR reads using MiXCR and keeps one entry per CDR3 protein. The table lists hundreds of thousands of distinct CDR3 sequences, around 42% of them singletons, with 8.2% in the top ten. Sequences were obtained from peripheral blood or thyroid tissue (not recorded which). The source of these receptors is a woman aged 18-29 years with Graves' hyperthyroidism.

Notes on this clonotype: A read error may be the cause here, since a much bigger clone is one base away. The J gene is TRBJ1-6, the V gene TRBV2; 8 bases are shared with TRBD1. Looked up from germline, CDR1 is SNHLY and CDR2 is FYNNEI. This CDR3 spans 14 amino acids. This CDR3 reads CANSYTGGGSPLHF. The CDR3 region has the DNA TGTGCCAACAGTTATACAGGGGGTGGTTCACCCCTCCACTTT.

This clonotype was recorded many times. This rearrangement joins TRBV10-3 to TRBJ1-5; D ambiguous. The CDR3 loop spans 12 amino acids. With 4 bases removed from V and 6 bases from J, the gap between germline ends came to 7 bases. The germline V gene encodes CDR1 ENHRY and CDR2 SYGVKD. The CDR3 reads CAISGFSQPQHF. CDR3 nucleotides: TGTGCCATCAGTGGTTTCAGTCAGCCCCAGCATTTT.

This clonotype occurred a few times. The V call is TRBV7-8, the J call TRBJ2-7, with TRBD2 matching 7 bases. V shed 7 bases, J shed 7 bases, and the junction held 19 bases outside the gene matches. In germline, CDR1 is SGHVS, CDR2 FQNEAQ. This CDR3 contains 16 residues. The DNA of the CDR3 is TGTGCCAGCACCATGGAACCTAGCGGAGGGTTACTTGAGCAGTACTTC. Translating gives CASTMEPSGGLLEQYF.

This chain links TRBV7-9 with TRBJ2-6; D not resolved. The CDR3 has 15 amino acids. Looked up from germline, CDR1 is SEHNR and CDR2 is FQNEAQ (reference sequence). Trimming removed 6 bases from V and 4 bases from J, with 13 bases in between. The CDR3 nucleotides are TGTGCCAGCAGACCATCTCATGGGGGGGCCAACGTCCTGACTTTC. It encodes CASRPSHGGANVLTF.

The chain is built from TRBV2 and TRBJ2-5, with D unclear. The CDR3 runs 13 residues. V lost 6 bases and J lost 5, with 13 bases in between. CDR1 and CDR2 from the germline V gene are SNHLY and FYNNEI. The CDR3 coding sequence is TGTGCCAGCAGGGCGGTCTTGGAGGAGACCCAGTACTTC. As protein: CASRAVLEETQYF.

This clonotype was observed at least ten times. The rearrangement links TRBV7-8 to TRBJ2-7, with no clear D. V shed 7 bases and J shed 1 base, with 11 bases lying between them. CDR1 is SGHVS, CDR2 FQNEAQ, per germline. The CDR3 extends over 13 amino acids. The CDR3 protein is CASTHRRSYEQYF. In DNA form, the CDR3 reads TGTGCCAGCACCCATCGGCGTTCCTACGAGCAGTACTTC.

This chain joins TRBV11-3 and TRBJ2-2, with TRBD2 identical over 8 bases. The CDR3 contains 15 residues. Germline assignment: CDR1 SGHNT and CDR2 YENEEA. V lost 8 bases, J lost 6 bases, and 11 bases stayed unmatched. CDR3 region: CASRPGLGTAGELFF. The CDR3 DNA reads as TGTGCCAGCCGACCGGGACTAGGAACAGCCGGGGAGCTGTTTTTT.

The CDR3: CASSYSMGAGANVLTF. The CDR3 nucleotides are TGTGCCAGCAGTTACTCGATGGGGGCTGGGGCCAACGTCCTGACTTTC. This chain links TRBV6-2 or TRBV6-3 with TRBJ2-6, with D tentatively TRBD1 or TRBD2 (5 bases each). This CDR3 has 16 amino acids. Germline assignment: CDR1 MNHEY and CDR2 SVGEGT. V shed 0 bases and J shed 2 bases, with 8 bases lying between them.

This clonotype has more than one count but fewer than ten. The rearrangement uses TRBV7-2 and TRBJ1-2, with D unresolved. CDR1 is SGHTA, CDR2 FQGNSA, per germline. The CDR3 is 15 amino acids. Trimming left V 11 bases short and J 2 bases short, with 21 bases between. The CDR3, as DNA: TGTGCCTCTAAACGCCTCGGCATCGGGAACTATGGCTACACCTTC. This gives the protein CASKRLGIGNYGYTF. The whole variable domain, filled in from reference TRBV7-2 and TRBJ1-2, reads GAGVSQSPSNKVTEKGKDVELRCDPISGHTALYWYRQSLGQGLEFLIYFQGNSAPDKSGLPSDRFSAERTGGSVSTLTIQRTQQEDSAVYLCASKRLGIGNYGYTFGSGTRLTVV.

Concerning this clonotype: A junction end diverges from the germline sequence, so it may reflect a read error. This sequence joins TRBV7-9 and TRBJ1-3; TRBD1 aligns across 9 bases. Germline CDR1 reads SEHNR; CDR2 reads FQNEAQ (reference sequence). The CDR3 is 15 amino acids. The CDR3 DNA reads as TGCGCCAGCAGTTCGGACAGGGGATCGATGAACACCATATATTTT. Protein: CASSSDRGSMNTIYF.

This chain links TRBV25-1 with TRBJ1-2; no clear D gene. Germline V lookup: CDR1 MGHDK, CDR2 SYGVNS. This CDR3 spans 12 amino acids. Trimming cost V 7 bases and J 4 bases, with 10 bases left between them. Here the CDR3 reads CASTDGGYGYTF. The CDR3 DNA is TGTGCCAGCACGGACGGAGGCTATGGCTACACCTTC.

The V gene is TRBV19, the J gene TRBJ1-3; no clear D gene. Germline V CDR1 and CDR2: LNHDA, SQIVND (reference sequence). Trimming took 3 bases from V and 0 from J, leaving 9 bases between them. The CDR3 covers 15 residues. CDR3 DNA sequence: TGTGCCAGTAGTATGTTTCGCAGCTCTGGAAACACCATATATTTT. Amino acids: CASSMFRSSGNTIYF.

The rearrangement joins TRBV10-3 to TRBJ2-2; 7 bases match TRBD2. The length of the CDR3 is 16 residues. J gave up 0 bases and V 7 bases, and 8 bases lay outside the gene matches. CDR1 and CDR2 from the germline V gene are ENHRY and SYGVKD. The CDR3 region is CAITTPGGANTGELFF. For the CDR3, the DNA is TGTGCCATCACTACCCCGGGAGGCGCGAACACCGGGGAGCTGTTTTTT.

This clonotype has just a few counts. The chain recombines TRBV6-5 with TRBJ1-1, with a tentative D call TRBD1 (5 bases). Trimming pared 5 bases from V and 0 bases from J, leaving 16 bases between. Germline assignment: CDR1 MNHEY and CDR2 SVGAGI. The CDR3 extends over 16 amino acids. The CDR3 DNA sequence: TGTGCCAGCAGTCCCGGACAAAGGGTCATGAACACTGAAGCTTTCTTT. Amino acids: CASSPGQRVMNTEAFF.

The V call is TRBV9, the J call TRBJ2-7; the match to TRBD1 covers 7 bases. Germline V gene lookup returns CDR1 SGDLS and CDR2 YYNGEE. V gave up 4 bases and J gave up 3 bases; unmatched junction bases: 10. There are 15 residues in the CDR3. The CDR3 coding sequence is TGTGCCAGCAGCTCACGACAGGGAAGCAGCTACGAGCAGTACTTC. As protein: CASSSRQGSSYEQYF.

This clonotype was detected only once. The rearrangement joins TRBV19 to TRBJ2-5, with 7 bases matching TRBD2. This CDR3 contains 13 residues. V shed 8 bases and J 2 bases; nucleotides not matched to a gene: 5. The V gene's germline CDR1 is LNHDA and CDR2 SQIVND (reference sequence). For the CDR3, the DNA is TGTGCCAGTCAGCGGGACCAGCAAGAGACCCAGTACTTC. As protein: CASQRDQQETQYF.

The CDR3 DNA sequence: TGCAGCGTTGGTGGACTGGAGACCCAGTACTTC. Translated, it gives CSVGGLETQYF. The chain uses TRBV29-1 and TRBJ2-5, with D maybe TRBD2 (5 bases). The CDR3 runs to 11 residues. Trimming pared 4 bases from V and 5 bases from J, leaving 8 bases between. Per germline, CDR1 SQVTM and CDR2 ANQGSEA.

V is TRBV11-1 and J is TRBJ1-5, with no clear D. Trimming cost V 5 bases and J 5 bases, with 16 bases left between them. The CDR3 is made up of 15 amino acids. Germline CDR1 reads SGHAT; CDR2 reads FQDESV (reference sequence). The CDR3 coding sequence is TGTGCCAGCAGCAACAGCTACGGGCTTGATCAGCCCCAGCATTTT. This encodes CASSNSYGLDQPQHF.

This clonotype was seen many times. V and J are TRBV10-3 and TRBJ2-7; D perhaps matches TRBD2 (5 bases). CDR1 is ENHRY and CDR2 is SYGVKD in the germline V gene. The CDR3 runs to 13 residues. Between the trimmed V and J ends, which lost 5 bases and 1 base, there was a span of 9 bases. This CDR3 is CAISPGDSYEQYF. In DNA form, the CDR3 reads TGTGCCATCAGTCCCGGGGATTCCTACGAGCAGTACTTC.

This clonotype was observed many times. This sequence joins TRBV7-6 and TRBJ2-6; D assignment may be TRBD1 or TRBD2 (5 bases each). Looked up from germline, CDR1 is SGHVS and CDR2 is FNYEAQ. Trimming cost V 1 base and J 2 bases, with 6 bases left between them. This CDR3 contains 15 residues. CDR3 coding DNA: TGTGCCAGCAGCTTAGGAGGGGCTGGGGCCAACGTCCTGACTTTC. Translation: CASSLGGAGANVLTF. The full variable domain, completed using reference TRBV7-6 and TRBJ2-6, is GAGVSQSPRYKVTKRGQDVALRCDPISGHVSLYWYRQALGQGPEFLTYFNYEAQQDKSGLPNDRFSAERPEGSISTLTIQRTEQRDSAMYRCASSLGGAGANVLTFGAGSRLTVL.

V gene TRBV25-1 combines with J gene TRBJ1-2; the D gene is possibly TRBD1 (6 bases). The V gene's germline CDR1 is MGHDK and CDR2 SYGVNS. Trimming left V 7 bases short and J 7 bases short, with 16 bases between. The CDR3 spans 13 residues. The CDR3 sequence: CASTSSGALGYTF. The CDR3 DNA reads TGTGCCAGCACGAGTTCAGGGGCGCTTGGCTACACCTTC.

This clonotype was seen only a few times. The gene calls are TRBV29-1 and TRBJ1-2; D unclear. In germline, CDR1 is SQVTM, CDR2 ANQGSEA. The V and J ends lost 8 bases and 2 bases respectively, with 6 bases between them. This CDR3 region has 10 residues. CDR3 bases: TGCAGCTTGGACAACTATGGCTACACCTTC. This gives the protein CSLDNYGYTF. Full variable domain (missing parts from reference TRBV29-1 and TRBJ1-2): SAVISQKPSRDICQRGTSLTIQCQVDSQVTMMFWYRQQPGQSLTLIATANQGSEATYESGFVIDKFPISRPNLTFSTLTVSNMSPEDSSIYLCSLDNYGYTFGSGTRLTVV.

CDR3 nucleotide sequence: TGTGCCAGCAGGTCGACAGGGGATGGGGAGACCCAGTACTTC. This codes for CASRSTGDGETQYF. The rearrangement links TRBV12-3 or TRBV12-4 to TRBJ2-5; the match to TRBD1 covers 8 bases. After removal of 6 bases from V and 5 bases from J, the junction contained 8 bases not matched to a gene. The CDR3 spans 14 residues.